This TCR beta chain originates from a study of OX40 agonist ivuxolimab in advanced cancers. Study summary: Across the patients, intravenous ivuxolimab was delivered every 2 weeks at 0.01 to 10 mg/kg. Recorded diagnoses for dose-escalation patients were hepatocellular carcinoma, melanoma, renal cell or head and neck cancer. General study findings and limits: Several nonresponders also turned out to have low normalized T-cell clonal expansion.

Data came from immunoSEQ multiplex PCR; TCRdb stores just in-frame clones and leaves some out. Counted here are tens of thousands of clones, roughly 90% occurring once; the ten biggest clones make up 0.33%. Prior autoimmune disease or systemic immunosuppression barred patients. As for this clone: What it recognizes is unknown.

The sample was CD4+ or CD8+ T cells sorted from blood, taken in a trial of the OX40 agonist ivuxolimab. This receptor was taken from an adult with an advanced solid tumor such as melanoma, head and neck, liver or kidney cancer.

CDR3 in DNA: TGTGCCAGCAGCGCCGACAGGGGGCGCCCCGATGAGCAGTTCTTC. Its translation is CASSADRGRPDEQFF. The rearrangement uses TRBV9 and TRBJ2-1, with TRBD1 identical over 10 bases. The V segment lost 3 bases and the J segment 8 bases; nucleotides outside the gene matches: 8. CDR3 length equals 15 residues. Germline V gives CDR1 SGDLS, CDR2 YYNGEE.